A selection of T cell receptor beta chains follows, all from one sample in a study of blood T cell repertoires in COVID-19. The protocol was immunoSEQ multiplex PCR, while the TCRdb copy is restricted to in-frame clones and leaves out a portion. The sample gives roughly 180,000 clones, approximately 81% of which show up once; about 10% is in the top ten. The sample consisted of peripheral blood. The receptor set was obtained from a woman of 80 years or more with active or convalescent COVID-19. CDR3s include the opening cysteine and the closing phenylalanine or tryptophan. Not every row has a clone size; where given, it reads once, few, many or a size class.

TRBJ1-2	-	TRBV9	CASSVVKDSSYGYTF
TRBJ1-1	-	TRBV10-3	CAISPGPGVGAEAFF
TRBJ2-3	-	TRBV9	CASSPTGDRTWDTQYF
TRBJ2-5	-	TRBV5-6	CASSIYRGETQYF
TRBJ1-3	-	TRBV6-1	CASSDPNGGNTIYF
TRBJ2-4	-	TRBV7-8	CASSLARRKNIQYF
TRBJ2-7	few	TRBV13	CASSSTGGRSYEQYF
TRBJ1-2	-	TRBV29-1	CSVEEVGGGYTF
TRBJ2-5	-	TRBV5-1	CASSPGGVETQYF
TRBJ2-1	once	TRBV7-3	CASSSPTSGRAYNEQFF
TRBJ2-7	-	TRBV7-2	CASSSTRGYEQYF
TRBJ1-1	once	TRBV28	CASSPGTGLMNTEAFF
TRBJ2-3	-	TRBV24-1	CATNRGPSTDTQYF
TRBJ1-3	-	TRBV28	CASSFSDRVNTIYF
TRBJ1-6	-	TRBV6-5	CASSYSTGGNSPLHF
TRBJ1-6	-	TRBV19	CASSIVGTGGSPLHF
TRBJ2-5	-	TRBV5-4	CASSLQGAETQYF
TRBJ2-1	-	TRBV4-1	CASSQTPASGRYNEQFF
TRBJ2-2	-	TRBV7-9	CASSLGGGNTGELFF
TRBJ1-3	-	TRBV5-1	CASSFGSAGGSGNTIYF
TRBJ2-7	-	TRBV5-1	CASSPRDINHEQYF
TRBJ2-7	-	TRBV2	CASLSALAYEQYF
TRBJ1-1	few	TRBV19	CASSDKGRTEAFF
TRBJ1-3	few	TRBV7-9	CASTRDRAGNTIYF
TRBJ1-1	-	TRBV29-1	CSAGQANTEAFF
TRBJ1-2	-	TRBV29-1	CSVEPTGNYGYTF
TRBJ2-7	once	TRBV7-2	CASSTRTGTPYEQYF
TRBJ2-3	-	TRBV5-1	CASSLEQFTDTQYF
TRBJ2-5	-	TRBV10-3	CAISPPDERGTQYF
TRBJ1-6	-	TRBV2	CASSDQGKNNSPLHF
TRBJ2-7	-	TRBV5-1	CASSLGAGVSYEQYF
TRBJ2-7	few	TRBV6-2/TRBV6-3	CASSLTGTYEQYF
TRBJ2-2	-	TRBV5-1	CASSLAGVPTGELFF
TRBJ1-3	-	TRBV5-1	CASSVTVGGNTIYF
TRBJ1-1	-	TRBV5-1	CASSDGVGNTEAFF
TRBJ1-6	-	TRBV5-1	CASSLGAETGEPNSPLHF
TRBJ2-5	-	TRBV5-1	CASSPVMAGQETQYF
TRBJ2-3	-	TRBV7-7	CASSLAGGGADTQYF
TRBJ2-7	-	TRBV28	CASRGGGSDEQYF
TRBJ2-3	-	TRBV3-1/TRBV3-2	CASSPYLGNTDTQYF
TRBJ2-7	few	TRBV28	CASSLGTEYEQYF
TRBJ1-3	-	TRBV6-5	CASIQTASGNTIYF
TRBJ2-5	-	TRBV7-9	CASTDSTDKWTQYF